A single sample is the source of the 21 T cell receptor beta chains below, sequenced in a study of blood T cell repertoires in COVID-19. Data came from immunoSEQ multiplex PCR; TCRdb stores just in-frame clones and leaves some out. The sample carries under 200,000 clones, roughly 80% recorded once. Material: peripheral blood. The source is a woman of 80 years or more with acute or convalescent COVID-19.

Only a few counts were recorded for this clone. The rearrangement links TRBV30 to TRBJ2-3; no reliable D call. The ends were cut back, 3 bases at V and 4 bases at J, with 8 bases in the middle. Germline lookup yields CDR1 GTSNPN and CDR2 SVGIG (reference sequence). The CDR3 is 12 amino acids. In DNA form, the CDR3 reads TGTGCCTGGAGCGATTCGGCAGATACGCAGTATTTT. It yields the protein CAWSDSADTQYF.

V usage is TRBV5-1 and J usage is TRBJ1-5; TRBD1 might be the D (5 bases). The CDR3 extends over 15 amino acids. Trimming removed 3 bases from V and 5 bases from J, with 15 bases in between. The germline gives CDR1 SGHRS, CDR2 YFSETQ. This chain's CDR3 is CASSWGGDSDQPQHF. CDR3 nucleotide sequence: TGCGCCAGCAGCTGGGGGGGGGACTCAGATCAGCCCCAGCATTTT.

A few counts support this clone. The V gene is TRBV6-5, the J gene TRBJ2-1, with 9 bases matching TRBD1. This CDR3 has 14 residues. The trim removed 7 bases at V and 4 bases at J, leaving 5 bases unmatched. In germline, CDR1 is MNHEY, CDR2 SVGAGI. DNA of the CDR3: TGTGCCAGCAATTGGGACAGGGCTTACAATGAGCAGTTCTTC. Translated: CASNWDRAYNEQFF.

The gene calls are TRBV7-9 and TRBJ2-3; D perhaps matches TRBD1 (6 bases). Trimming shortened V by 2 bases and J by 2 bases, and 8 bases separated the two germline ends. Germline loops: CDR1 SEHNR, CDR2 FQNEAQ (reference sequence). The CDR3 runs 14 residues. The CDR3 nucleotides read TGTGCCAGCAGCTTATCGGGACACACAGATACGCAGTATTTT. It encodes CASSLSGHTDTQYF.

The chain employs TRBV12-3 or TRBV12-4 and TRBJ1-4; the D is unclear. This CDR3 region has 13 residues. Deletions cut 6 bases from V and 6 bases from J, with 11 bases between. The CDR3 loop is CASRVLVDEKLFF. For the CDR3, the DNA is TGTGCCAGCAGAGTACTCGTCGATGAAAAACTGTTTTTT.

This chain joins TRBV7-9 and TRBJ1-6, with 8 bases identical to TRBD1. Germline V gene data show CDR1 as SEHNR and CDR2 as FQNEAQ (reference sequence). The length of the CDR3 is 15 residues. V lost 1 base and J lost 10; bases outside the gene matches: 6. CDR3 residues: CASSLGSGGISPLHF. The CDR3, as DNA: TGTGCCAGCAGCTTAGGATCAGGGGGCATATCACCCCTCCACTTT.

The V call is TRBV19, the J call TRBJ1-2; the match to TRBD1 covers 7 bases. There are 13 residues in the CDR3. Trimming removed 4 bases from V and 3 bases from J; junction bases left unmatched: 2. CDR1 and CDR2 (germline): LNHDA, SQIVND (reference sequence). CDR3 sequence: CASSTGQDYGYTF. DNA for the CDR3: TGTGCCAGTAGTACCGGACAGGACTATGGCTACACCTTC. The whole variable domain, remainder taken from reference TRBV19 and TRBJ1-2, is DGGITQSPKYLFRKEGQNVTLSCEQNLNHDAMYWYRQDPGQGLRLIYYSQIVNDFQKGDIAEGYSVSREKKESFPLTVTSAQKNPTAFYLCASSTGQDYGYTFGSGTRLTVV.

The chain joins TRBV3-1 (or the pseudogene TRBV3-2) to TRBJ1-1, with TRBD1 as a possible D gene (5 bases). Germline CDR1 reads LGHDT; CDR2 reads YNNKEL (reference sequence). The CDR3 contains 14 residues. Between the trimmed V and J ends, which lost 0 bases and 1 base, there was a span of 6 bases. The CDR3 spells CASSQDQGNTEAFF. The CDR3 DNA sequence: TGTGCCAGCAGCCAAGATCAGGGGAACACTGAAGCTTTCTTT.

The rearrangement uses TRBV2 and TRBJ2-5; 7 bases line up with TRBD1. The CDR3 spans 14 residues. J gave up 1 base and V 4 bases, and 3 bases lay outside the gene matches. CDR1 is SNHLY, CDR2 FYNNEI, per germline. In DNA, the CDR3 is TGTGCCAGCAGTGGGACAGGCCCCCAAGAGACCCAGTACTTC. It specifies CASSGTGPQETQYF.

This clone was counted once. The V call is TRBV2, the J call TRBJ2-7, with 9 bases matching TRBD1. J gave up 6 bases and V 8 bases, and 11 bases lay outside the gene matches. This CDR3 comprises 14 residues. Germline CDR1 SNHLY, CDR2 FYNNEI. This CDR3 is CASGEQGAGGEQYF. The DNA for the CDR3 is TGTGCCAGCGGGGAACAGGGGGCAGGAGGCGAGCAGTACTTC.

The chain employs TRBV5-4 and TRBJ1-2; D is perhaps TRBD1 (6 bases). CDR3 length: 12 amino acids. V was pared by 0 bases and J by 7 bases, with 7 bases between. The V gene's germline CDR1 is SGHNT and CDR2 YYREEE (reference sequence). The CDR3 is CASSLDRAGYTF. The CDR3 nucleotides read TGTGCCAGCAGCTTGGACAGGGCTGGCTACACCTTC.

This chain links TRBV7-2 with TRBJ1-1; D remains ambiguous. Germline CDR1 is SGHTA and CDR2 is FQGNSA. This CDR3 is 14 amino acids long. Deletions cut 3 bases from V and 1 base from J, with 9 bases between. The CDR3: CASSFQAGNTEAFF. CDR3 nucleotides: TGTGCCAGCAGCTTCCAGGCAGGGAACACTGAAGCTTTCTTT.

V and J are TRBV27 and TRBJ2-2; 7 bases align to TRBD1. This CDR3 has 15 residues. V lost 6 bases and J lost 0; bases outside the gene matches: 4. CDR1 and CDR2 from the germline V gene are MNHEY and SMNVEV (reference sequence). The CDR3 region is CASSKTGTNTGELFF. The DNA for the CDR3 is TGTGCCAGCAGCAAGACAGGGACGAACACCGGGGAGCTGTTTTTT.

The CDR3 nucleotides are TGTGCCAGCAAAACAGCCACCGGGGAGCTGTTTTTT. It codes for CASKTATGELFF. This chain links TRBV27 with TRBJ2-2; D unresolved. The CDR3 is made up of 12 amino acids. Germline CDR1 and CDR2: MNHEY and SMNVEV (reference sequence). Between the trimmed V and J ends, which lost 7 bases and 4 bases, there was a span of 7 bases.

The V gene is TRBV10-3, the J gene TRBJ2-1; possible D gene TRBD2, 6 bases. Trimming took 5 bases from V and 0 from J, leaving 8 bases between them. The CDR3 length is 14 residues. Germline V gives CDR1 ENHRY, CDR2 SYGVKD. CDR3 DNA: TGTGCCATCAGTTCAGCGGGCTCCTACAATGAGCAGTTCTTC. Protein: CAISSAGSYNEQFF.

V usage is TRBV18 and J usage is TRBJ1-2; 7 bases line up with TRBD1. Losses at the gene ends were 1 base for V and 6 bases for J; bases not matched to a gene: 8. CDR1 is KGHSH and CDR2 is LQKENI in the germline V gene. This CDR3 spans 15 amino acids. The CDR3 sequence: CASSPQETGAHGYTF. The CDR3 nucleotides read TGTGCCAGCTCACCACAGGAAACAGGGGCCCATGGCTACACCTTC.

DNA of the CDR3: TGTGCCAGCAGCTTGGTTACGGGGTCTCCCTATGGCTACACCTTC. It is translated as CASSLVTGSPYGYTF. The J gene is TRBJ1-2, the V gene TRBV5-6; the D is unclear. The germline V gene encodes CDR1 SGHDT and CDR2 YYEEEE. The CDR3 is made up of 15 amino acids. V was shortened by 0 bases and J by 4 bases, with 13 bases between the two germline ends. Using reference TRBV5-6 and TRBJ1-2 for the parts outside the CDR3, the full variable domain is DAGVTQSPTHLIKTRGQQVTLRCSPKSGHDTVSWYQQALGQGPQFIFQYYEEEERQRGNFPDRFSGHQFPNYSSELNVNALLLGDSALYLCASSLVTGSPYGYTFGSGTRLTVV.

CDR3 loop: CASSLSQGATNEKLFF. The CDR3 DNA follows: TGTGCCAGCAGCTTGTCTCAGGGTGCGACTAATGAAAAACTGTTTTTT. The J gene is TRBJ1-4, the V gene TRBV7-8; D is perhaps TRBD1 (5 bases). The CDR3 is 16 amino acids. The V end was cut by 3 bases, the J end by 2 bases, with 13 bases between. Germline V gene lookup returns CDR1 SGHVS and CDR2 FQNEAQ.

This clone was found a few times. The chain has TRBV5-1 and TRBJ2-5, with 9 bases aligning to TRBD2. CDR1 is SGHRS and CDR2 is YFSETQ in the germline V gene. This CDR3 region has 16 residues. With V trimmed by 0 bases and J by 5 bases, 8 bases remained unmatched. The CDR3 here is CASSLGVAGVSETQYF. In DNA form, the CDR3 reads TGCGCCAGCAGCTTGGGGGTAGCGGGAGTCTCGGAGACCCAGTACTTC. The full variable domain, in which reference TRBV5-1 and TRBJ2-5 provide the parts outside the CDR3, is KAGVTQTPRYLIKTRGQQVTLSCSPISGHRSVSWYQQTPGQGLQFLFEYFSETQRNKGNFPGRFSGRQFSNSRSEMNVSTLELGDSALYLCASSLGVAGVSETQYFGPGTRLLVL.

The V and J genes are TRBV30 and TRBJ2-5, with TRBD2 matching over 11 bases. V was clipped by 2 bases and J by 2 bases; unmatched bases: 10. In germline, CDR1 is GTSNPN, CDR2 SVGIG (reference sequence). The CDR3 runs to 17 residues. CDR3 sequence reads: CAWSTSGGSSQQETQYF. The CDR3 DNA follows: TGTGCCTGGAGTACTAGCGGGGGATCCAGTCAACAAGAGACCCAGTACTTC. The full variable domain, in which reference TRBV30 and TRBJ2-5 provide the parts outside the CDR3, is SQTIHQWPATLVQPVGSPLSLECTVEGTSNPNLYWYRQAAGRGLQLLFYSVGIGQISSEVPQNLSASRPQDRQFILSSKKLLLSDSGFYLCAWSTSGGSSQQETQYFGPGTRLLVL.

The J gene is TRBJ1-2, the V gene TRBV4-2; D is perhaps TRBD1 (5 bases). The V end was cut by 0 bases, the J end by 2 bases, with 16 bases between. CDR1 and CDR2 from the germline V gene are LGHNA and YNFKEQ. This CDR3 region has 17 residues. Here the CDR3 reads CASSQEGWTTPNYGYTF. For the CDR3, the DNA is TGTGCCAGCAGCCAAGAAGGCTGGACAACCCCGAACTATGGCTACACCTTC.